This TCR beta chain came from a study of blood T cell repertoires in COVID-19 (dated by TCRdb to the early 2020s). Background on the whole study: Samples from collaborators originated in the United States, Italy and Spain and spanned both the acute and convalescent phases of COVID-19. Deeply sampled blood TCRbeta repertoires from subjects exposed to, actively infected with, or recovered from COVID-19 were included in the dataset. Samples were obtained from the ongoing ImmuneRACE study (first 160 participants) and from over 1,000 subjects provided by 6 global collaborators. The prospective study material was composed of cDNA or gDNA derived from T cells, B-cell-depleted T cells, or PBMCs. The repertoires were released in a freely available public database meant as a resource for research on the immune response to SARS-CoV-2. Where available, HLA class I and class II types were obtained from metadata supplied by the sample provider rather than from assay-based typing. Sample metadata almost always included a de-identified subject ID, COVID-19 status, age in years and sex.

The full study reports these points: How much clinical and demographic metadata was included differed by source and by participant, and the metadata was provided uncurated.

The collaborating institutions used their own protocols to collect whole blood in K2EDTA tubes. For TCRbeta analysis, collaborators shipped samples in one of three forms: frozen whole blood, isolated PBMCs, or DNA extracted from either of those sample types. Notes on this clone: Its antigen is still unknown. No quality values exist for individual bases; no much larger clone is one base distant.

TCRbeta CDR3 regions were amplified from genomic DNA by means of the immunoSEQ Assay, a bias-controlled multiplex PCR. The paper's processing steps were these. The number of nucleated cells in each sample was estimated by amplification of reference gene primers within the assay. To quantify the absolute abundance of each unique TCRbeta CDR3 rearrangement, sequence reads were collapsed and filtered. For each sample, productive Simpson clonality was calculated by taking the square root of Simpson's diversity index across productive rearrangements. Entries here come from immuneACCESS through TCRdb and include only in-frame sequences with V and J called. Some clones fail to appear in such tables; in the studies checked, an unresolved V gene covers under half of the shortfall, and the cause of the remainder is unknown. For V, J and clone size, that table is used; D and trimming come from the DNA. This sample holds about 240,000 clones; roughly 80% were observed only once. Jointly, the top ten make up roughly a tenth of the sample.

Trimming takes 5 bases from V and 2 bases from J, and the germline ends sit 16 bases apart. The germline V gene encodes CDR1 MNHEY and CDR2 SVGEGT. The CDR3 numbers 16 residues from cysteine through phenylalanine. Only the CDR3 portion is preserved as DNA: 48 bases, with reading frame beginning at the first base. Sequenced input: peripheral blood. The chain is assembled from TRBV6-2 or TRBV6-3 and TRBJ1-5, with TRBD1 as a weak D call on 5 bases. This clonotype was sampled from a woman aged 80 or over with acute or convalescent COVID-19. Read as DNA, the sequence is TGTGCCAGCAGTCCCATCGGGGGTCGAGGCAATCAGCCCCAGCATTTT. Its translation reads: CASSPIGGRGNQPQHF.